What follows are 30 T cell receptor beta chains derived from one specimen sequenced in a study of blood T cell repertoires in COVID-19. Assay used: immunoSEQ multiplex PCR; TCRdb lists only in-frame clones, some missing. The sample yields over 14,000 clones, under 85% seen once. Sequenced: peripheral blood. The receptors were sampled from a man in his 60s with acute or convalescent COVID-19.

The chain carries TRBV7-2 and TRBJ1-1; D unclear. The germline V and J ends were trimmed by 0 bases and 8 bases, with 10 bases remaining between them. This CDR3 contains 13 residues. From germline, CDR1 is SGHTA and CDR2 FQGNSA. The CDR3 sequence is CASSLAPQLEAFF. In DNA form, the CDR3 reads TGTGCCAGCAGCTTAGCCCCACAACTAGAAGCTTTCTTT.

Remarks on this clone: As the CDR3 is not closed by the conserved phenylalanine or tryptophan, this likely results from a read error. In DNA, the CDR3 is TGTGCCAGCAGTTTTACAGGGAACACTGAAGCTTTCCTT. Its translation: CASSFTGNTEAFL. This sequence joins TRBV12-3 or TRBV12-4 and TRBJ1-1, with D tentatively TRBD1 (5 bases). The length of the CDR3 is 13 residues. V lost 3 bases and J lost 1, with 6 bases in between.

The chain has TRBV14 and TRBJ1-6; a weak D match, TRBD1 (5 bases). CDR1 and CDR2 (germline): SGHDN, FVKESK. V lost 1 base, J lost 9 bases, and 10 bases lay in between. There are 14 residues in the CDR3. The CDR3 spells CASSQARGSSPLHF. The CDR3 DNA sequence: TGTGCCAGCAGCCAAGCTAGGGGATCTTCACCCCTCCACTTT.

This clone was observed a handful of times. The chain joins TRBV5-1 to TRBJ2-7; 8 nucleotides line up with TRBD1. V lost 6 bases, J lost 4 bases, and 9 bases stayed unmatched. The CDR3 runs 14 residues. CDR1 is SGHRS and CDR2 is YFSETQ in the germline V gene. CDR3 bases: TGCGCCAGCAAGTCCGGGACAGGACCTTACGAGCAGTACTTC. Translation: CASKSGTGPYEQYF.

The J gene is TRBJ1-3, the V gene TRBV12-3 or TRBV12-4, with 8 bases lining up with TRBD1. With 4 bases clipped from V and 4 bases from J, the junction kept 0 bases outside the gene matches. This CDR3 is built from 13 residues. The CDR3 region has the DNA TGTGCCAGCAGTTGGGACAGGGGAAACACCATATATTTT. Translating it yields CASSWDRGNTIYF.

This clone was detected once. J is TRBJ2-7 and V is TRBV6-2 or TRBV6-3; 8 bases are a match to TRBD1. Germline V lookup: CDR1 MNHEY, CDR2 SVGEGT. Unmatched junction bases numbered 4, after V lost 6 bases and J lost 0 bases. The CDR3 is made up of 14 amino acids. The CDR3 sequence: CASRPTGGSYEQYF. CDR3 DNA sequence: TGTGCCAGCAGACCTACAGGGGGCTCCTACGAGCAGTACTTC.

CDR3 amino acids: CAWYYRGEQYF. DNA for the CDR3: TGTGCCTGGTATTACAGGGGCGAGCAGTACTTC. The chain recombines TRBV30 with TRBJ2-7, with TRBD1 matching 7 bases. The V gene end was trimmed by 5 bases and the J gene end by 6 bases; junction bases not matched to a gene: 4. In germline, CDR1 is GTSNPN, CDR2 SVGIG (reference sequence). CDR3 length: 11 amino acids.

The chain combines TRBV4-3 with TRBJ1-1, with 12 bases matching TRBD1. CDR3 length equals 16 residues. Per germline, CDR1 LGHNA and CDR2 YSLEER. The V segment lost 4 bases and the J segment 3 bases; nucleotides outside the gene matches: 6. The CDR3 region has the DNA TGCGCCAGCAGCCTAGGGACAGGGGGCCTTTACACTGAAGCTTTCTTT. Encoded protein: CASSLGTGGLYTEAFF.

This chain links TRBV7-2 with TRBJ2-2; 8 bases align to TRBD2. Germline CDR1 is SGHTA and CDR2 is FQGNSA. This CDR3 is 15 amino acids long. Germline trimming cut 5 bases from V and 6 bases from J; bases unmatched to any gene: 8. The CDR3: CASSLRAGGPGELFF. As DNA, the CDR3 is TGTGCCAGCAGCCTAAGGGCGGGGGGACCCGGGGAGCTGTTTTTT.

The chain recombines TRBV2 with TRBJ1-4; 8 bases map to TRBD1. V shed 8 bases and J 8 bases; nucleotides not matched to a gene: 10. The CDR3 covers 14 residues. Germline assignment: CDR1 SNHLY and CDR2 FYNNEI. The CDR3 region has the DNA TGTGCCAGCGGGACCGGGACAGGAAGCGAAAAACTGTTTTTT. Protein: CASGTGTGSEKLFF.

The genes are TRBV11-2 and TRBJ2-2; possible D gene TRBD2, 6 bases. This CDR3 is built from 17 residues. Trimming stripped 5 bases from V and 1 base from J, with 17 bases between. CDR1 and CDR2 (germline): SGHAT, FQNNGV. This CDR3 is CASSLHRAGLNTGELFF. CDR3 nucleotide sequence: TGTGCCAGCAGCCTACACAGAGCGGGTCTGAACACCGGGGAGCTGTTTTTT.

This chain joins TRBV5-1 and TRBJ2-5; 9 bases are a match to TRBD1. Germline values: CDR1 SGHRS, CDR2 YFSETQ. The CDR3 sequence is 16 residues long. V lost 2 bases to trimming and J lost 2 bases; unmatched junction nucleotides: 7. The CDR3 sequence: CASSLGNGQGQETQYF. The CDR3 DNA reads TGCGCCAGCAGCTTAGGTAACGGACAGGGGCAAGAGACCCAGTACTTC. The full variable domain, completed using reference TRBV5-1 and TRBJ2-5, is KAGVTQTPRYLIKTRGQQVTLSCSPISGHRSVSWYQQTPGQGLQFLFEYFSETQRNKGNFPGRFSGRQFSNSRSEMNVSTLELGDSALYLCASSLGNGQGQETQYFGPGTRLLVL.

This clone was observed a single time. V is TRBV3-1 (or the pseudogene TRBV3-2) and J is TRBJ2-7, with TRBD2 identical over 8 bases. The CDR3 contains 14 residues. After removal of 6 bases from V and 3 bases from J, the junction contained 7 bases not matched to a gene. Looked up from germline, CDR1 is LGHDT and CDR2 is YNNKEL (reference sequence). For the CDR3, the DNA is TGTGCCAGCAGTAGAGCGGGAGAACGCTACGAGCAGTACTTC. It yields the protein CASSRAGERYEQYF.

The chain employs TRBV6-2 or TRBV6-3 and TRBJ2-3; 7 bases match TRBD1. CDR1 MNHEY and CDR2 SVGEGT come from the germline V gene. The trim removed 5 bases at V and 7 bases at J, leaving 15 bases unmatched. CDR3 length: 16 residues. CDR3 DNA sequence: TGTGCCAGCAGTCAGGCCACAGGGGTAGCTCCAAATACGCAGTATTTT. Translated: CASSQATGVAPNTQYF.

The rearrangement links TRBV6-5 to TRBJ1-1; D is possibly TRBD1 (5 bases). The V gene lost 7 bases and the J gene lost 1 base, with 13 bases spanning the gap. CDR1 MNHEY and CDR2 SVGAGI come from the germline V gene. The CDR3 covers 14 residues. CDR3 DNA sequence: TGTGCCAGCATCAGATGGACACAGAACACTGAAGCTTTCTTT. Translating it yields CASIRWTQNTEAFF.

V and J are TRBV7-2 and TRBJ1-5; D is unclear. Trimming removed 2 bases from V and 5 bases from J, with 7 bases in between. Per germline, CDR1 SGHTA and CDR2 FQGNSA. This CDR3 is 13 amino acids long. The CDR3 here is CASSLFIDQPQHF. CDR3 nucleotide sequence: TGTGCCAGCAGCTTATTCATAGATCAGCCCCAGCATTTT.

The V call is TRBV27, the J call TRBJ1-2; no clear D. The CDR3 runs to 15 residues. The germline gives CDR1 MNHEY, CDR2 SMNVEV (reference sequence). V was clipped by 0 bases and J by 2 bases, with 10 bases between them. The CDR3 coding sequence is TGTGCCAGCAGTTTATCAGCCGGTCCGAACTATGGCTACACCTTC. It encodes CASSLSAGPNYGYTF.

The chain joins TRBV7-2 to TRBJ2-7, with D possibly matching TRBD2 (6 bases). Germline CDR1 SGHTA, CDR2 FQGNSA. Trimming stripped 4 bases from V and 1 base from J, with 8 bases between. The CDR3 runs to 13 residues. The CDR3 spells CASSSSDSYEQYF. The CDR3 nucleotides are TGTGCCAGCAGCTCTAGCGATTCCTACGAGCAGTACTTC. Complete variable domain (other parts from reference TRBV7-2 and TRBJ2-7): GAGVSQSPSNKVTEKGKDVELRCDPISGHTALYWYRQSLGQGLEFLIYFQGNSAPDKSGLPSDRFSAERTGGSVSTLTIQRTQQEDSAVYLCASSSSDSYEQYFGPGTRLTVT.

The chain carries TRBV7-6 and TRBJ2-7, with D perhaps matching TRBD1 (6 bases). CDR1 and CDR2 from the germline V gene are SGHVS and FNYEAQ. V was cut by 5 bases and J by 1 base, with 21 bases left in between. CDR3 length: 17 amino acids. The CDR3 sequence is CASSPEIGQTPSYEQYF. The CDR3 bases are TGTGCCAGCAGCCCAGAGATCGGACAGACGCCATCCTACGAGCAGTACTTC.

V usage is TRBV20-1 and J usage is TRBJ2-3; 10 nucleotides agree with TRBD2. CDR1 DFQATT and CDR2 SNEGSKA come from the germline V gene (reference sequence). This CDR3 region has 15 residues. The V segment lost 3 bases and the J segment 4 bases; nucleotides outside the gene matches: 7. The CDR3 sequence: CSASKSGGAADTQYF. CDR3 DNA: TGCAGTGCTAGTAAGAGCGGGGGGGCGGCAGATACGCAGTATTTT.

The genes are TRBV7-8 and TRBJ2-7, with D maybe TRBD2 (6 bases). Germline CDR1 reads SGHVS; CDR2 reads FQNEAQ. V shed 1 base and J shed 7 bases, with 11 bases lying between them. The CDR3 totals 13 residues. The chain's CDR3 is CASSLGGGKEQYF. CDR3 in DNA: TGTGCCAGCAGCTTAGGAGGAGGGAAAGAGCAGTACTTC.

The chain carries TRBV5-1 and TRBJ1-1; no reliable D call. Looked up from germline, CDR1 is SGHRS and CDR2 is YFSETQ. The V end lost 0 bases, the J end lost 0 bases, and 9 bases lay between the germline ends. This CDR3 is built from 15 residues. The CDR3: CASSLVAGMNTEAFF. CDR3 bases: TGCGCCAGCAGCTTGGTGGCGGGAATGAACACTGAAGCTTTCTTT.

The chain links TRBV10-1 to TRBJ1-1, with a tentative D call TRBD1 (6 bases). Trimming removed 4 bases from V and 11 bases from J, with 11 bases in between. The CDR3 spans 11 residues. The germline CDR1 and CDR2 sequences are WNHNN and SYGVQD (reference sequence). The CDR3 region has the DNA TGCGCCAGCAGTGCGGGGACAAGGGCTTTCTTT. Its translation is CASSAGTRAFF.

The rearrangement uses TRBV11-2 and TRBJ2-2, with a possible D match to TRBD1 (5 bases). CDR1 is SGHAT and CDR2 is FQNNGV in the germline V gene. V was pared by 5 bases and J by 4 bases, with 26 bases between. The length of the CDR3 is 19 residues. The CDR3 protein is CASSGRVRVTTLGTGELFF. The CDR3 nucleotides are TGTGCCAGCAGCGGACGGGTCAGGGTAACAACCCTTGGCACCGGGGAGCTGTTTTTT. Variable domain in full (rest from reference TRBV11-2 and TRBJ2-2): EAGVAQSPRYKIIEKRQSVAFWCNPISGHATLYWYQQILGQGPKLLIQFQNNGVVDDSQLPKDRFSAERLKGVDSTLKIQPAKLEDSAVYLCASSGRVRVTTLGTGELFFGEGSRLTVL.

The CDR3 DNA follows: TGTGCCAGCAGTACCGGGACACCAAAGGGAAAACTGTTTTTT. It yields the protein CASSTGTPKGKLFF. The chain has TRBV2 and TRBJ1-4; TRBD1 is a possible D gene (6 bases). The CDR3 has 14 amino acids. Per germline, CDR1 SNHLY and CDR2 FYNNEI. Trimming pared 5 bases from V and 10 bases from J, leaving 17 bases between.

A single count supports this clone. The genes are TRBV7-6 and TRBJ1-5; tentatively, D is TRBD1 (6 bases). With 0 bases removed from V and 2 bases from J, the gap between germline ends came to 11 bases. Germline CDR1 is SGHVS and CDR2 is FNYEAQ. The CDR3 totals 16 residues. CDR3 sequence (DNA): TGTGCCAGCAGCTTAGCGGCAGGGGCGGGCAATCAGCCCCAGCATTTT. Translation gives CASSLAAGAGNQPQHF.

The chain employs TRBV6-1 and TRBJ1-1, with D perhaps matching TRBD1 (6 bases). The CDR3 extends over 20 amino acids. Germline CDR1 and CDR2: MNHNS and SASEGT. Between the trimmed V and J ends, which lost 0 bases and 4 bases, there was a span of 27 bases. CDR3 amino acids: CASSEAAGNRAFVRGTEAFF. In nucleotides, the CDR3 is TGTGCCAGCAGTGAAGCGGCCGGAAACAGGGCATTCGTTCGGGGCACTGAAGCTTTCTTT.

The rearrangement uses TRBV6-6 and TRBJ1-6, with TRBD1 matching 7 bases. The CDR3 is 15 amino acids. Germline CDR1 and CDR2: MNHNY and SVGAGI (reference sequence). V was pared by 6 bases and J by 3 bases, with 5 bases of the junction left unmatched. The CDR3 DNA follows: TGTGCCAGCAGAACCGGGACAGACTATAATTCACCCCTCCACTTT. Its translation: CASRTGTDYNSPLHF.

This chain uses TRBV19 with TRBJ2-1; TRBD2 might be the D (6 bases). The CDR3 length is 12 residues. From germline, CDR1 is LNHDA and CDR2 SQIVND (reference sequence). Between the trimmed V and J ends, which lost 7 bases and 8 bases, there was a span of 12 bases. CDR3 loop: CASTEGFDEQFF. The CDR3 bases are TGTGCCAGTACGGAGGGGTTCGATGAGCAGTTCTTC.

The chain joins TRBV18 to TRBJ2-3; the match to TRBD1 covers 8 bases. Per the germline V gene, CDR1 is KGHSH and CDR2 is LQKENI. V lost 2 bases, J lost 2 bases, and 3 bases stayed unmatched. The CDR3 loop spans 15 amino acids. The CDR3 sequence: CASSPLGQVTDTQYF. Written as DNA, the CDR3 is TGTGCCAGCTCACCATTGGGACAGGTCACAGATACGCAGTATTTT.